Given below is one T cell receptor (beta chain) in context. The CDR3 loop spans 15 amino acids. V was trimmed by 1 base and J by 5 bases, leaving 14 bases between them. Germline V gene lookup returns CDR1 SGHTA and CDR2 FQGNSA. Authors' methods: From reference gene primer amplification, estimates of nucleated cell counts were derived. Measured with immunoSEQ multiplex PCR; TCRdb has only the in-frame clones, and not every one. V, J and clone size were drawn from that table, and D and trimming were deduced from the DNA. The sample holds 130,000 to 150,000 clones; 88% are singletons and the top ten take about 2.3%. The sample is drawn from a study of blood T cell repertoires in COVID-19. About the research overall: The United States, Italy and Spain supplied acute and convalescent COVID-19 samples. From T cells, B-cell-depleted T cells, or PBMCs came the material, which was cDNA or gDNA.

The origin of this receptor is a human donor in a cohort sampled during active COVID-19. Sequenced: peripheral blood. The chain couples TRBV7-2 to TRBJ1-2; no reliable D call. CDR3 sequence (DNA): TGTGCCAGCAGCTTAGAATTCAGGCATACTTATGGCTACACCTTC. This sequence encodes CASSLEFRHTYGYTF. The full variable domain, completed using reference TRBV7-2 and TRBJ1-2, is GAGVSQSPSNKVTEKGKDVELRCDPISGHTALYWYRQSLGQGLEFLIYFQGNSAPDKSGLPSDRFSAERTGGSVSTLTIQRTQQEDSAVYLCASSLEFRHTYGYTFGSGTRLTVV.